This TCR beta chain stems from a study of cytomegalovirus exposure and HLA in healthy donors. Primers: 60 Vbeta forward and 13 Jbeta reverse. Some clones are missing from TCRdb's copy, which holds only in-frame ones; the method was immunoSEQ multiplex PCR. The data contain roughly 140,000 clones, about three fifths of them seen just once; the ten biggest clones take up 3%. The germline gives CDR1 SNHLY, CDR2 FYNNEI. The CDR3 runs 15 residues. V was clipped by 2 bases and J by 0 bases, with 8 bases between them. Of note for this clone: Its matching antigen is unknown.

Study-level points and caveats: Later analysis found that TCR beta chains associated with HLA were more clonally expanded than other, equally common chains.

The receptor was derived from a woman aged 30 to 39 in good health and CMV-seropositive. The rearrangement joins TRBV2 to TRBJ1-3, with a weak D call TRBD1 (5 bases). Sequenced input: PBMCs. As DNA, the CDR3 is TGTGCCAGCAGTGAAAACAGGCTCTCTGGAAACACCATATATTTT. Protein: CASSENRLSGNTIYF.